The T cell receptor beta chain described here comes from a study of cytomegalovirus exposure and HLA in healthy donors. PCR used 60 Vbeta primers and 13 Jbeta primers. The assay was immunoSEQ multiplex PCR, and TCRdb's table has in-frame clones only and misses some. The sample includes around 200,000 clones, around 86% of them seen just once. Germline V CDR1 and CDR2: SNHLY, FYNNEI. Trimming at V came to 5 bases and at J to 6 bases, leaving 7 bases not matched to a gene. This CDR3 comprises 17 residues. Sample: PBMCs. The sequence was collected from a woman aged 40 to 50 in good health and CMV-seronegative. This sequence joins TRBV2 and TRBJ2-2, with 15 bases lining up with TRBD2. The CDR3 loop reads CASSSTGTSGRSGELFF. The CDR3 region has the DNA TGTGCCAGCAGTTCTACCGGGACTAGCGGGAGGTCCGGGGAGCTGTTTTTT.